This passage covers 31 T cell receptor beta chains from one sample sequenced in a study of spatial heterogeneity in lung cancer. Study-wide findings and caveats: Counts of expanded alpha and beta TCRs within tumors tracked the tumor nonsynonymous mutation count.

Their specific antigens are unknown. TCRdb processed the 5' RACE reads anew with MiXCR; each CDR3 protein has one entry. Counted here are fewer than 10,000 distinct CDR3 sequences, around 7% occurring once; the ten biggest clones make up about 18%. Documented time point: sample taken at primary tumor resection. Sequencing was performed on lung tumor tissue, taken at surgery. The receptors derive from a female donor with early-stage non-small cell lung cancer.

This clonotype appeared many times. V usage is TRBV28 and J usage is TRBJ1-2, with D possibly matching TRBD1 (5 bases). V lost 3 bases, J lost 3 bases, and 17 bases lay in between. CDR1 and CDR2 from the germline V gene are MDHEN and SYDVKM. The CDR3 spans 16 residues. CDR3 bases: TGTGCCAGCAGTTTTGTAGGGGAAGGCGGCTACTATGGCTACACCTTC. As protein: CASSFVGEGGYYGYTF.

There are many counts of this clonotype. The chain recombines TRBV7-9 with TRBJ2-5, with 10 bases identical to TRBD1. In germline, CDR1 is SEHNR, CDR2 FQNEAQ (reference sequence). V dropped 5 bases and J dropped 4; count of bases not matched to a gene: 10. The CDR3 consists of 16 residues. The DNA of the CDR3 is TGTGCCAGCAGCCCCAGAGGAGGGGACAGGGGAGAGACCCAGTACTTC. Amino acids: CASSPRGGDRGETQYF.

This clonotype was counted many times. This sequence joins TRBV20-1 and TRBJ1-1, with D perhaps matching TRBD1 (5 bases). V dropped 8 bases and J dropped 8 bases, with 15 bases sitting between them. The CDR3 length is 11 residues. CDR1 DFQATT and CDR2 SNEGSKA come from the germline V gene (reference sequence). Here the CDR3 reads CSRAREYEAFF. The CDR3 nucleotides read TGCAGTAGAGCCAGGGAGTACGAAGCTTTCTTT.

This rearrangement joins TRBV10-3 to TRBJ2-7; tentative D call: TRBD2 (6 bases). Germline V gives CDR1 ENHRY, CDR2 SYGVKD. Trimming took off 5 bases at V and 3 bases at J, with 11 bases between the two ends. The CDR3 loop spans 13 amino acids. The DNA for the CDR3 is TGTGCCATCAGTTCTAGCGACAACTACGAGCAGTACTTC. It specifies CAISSSDNYEQYF.

This clonotype was recorded a few times. V gene TRBV6-5 combines with J gene TRBJ1-5, with 10 bases that match TRBD1. Germline V gene data show CDR1 as MNHEY and CDR2 as SVGAGI. V trimming: 5 bases; J trimming: 6 bases; junction bases outside the gene matches: 7. The CDR3 has 15 residues. The CDR3 coding sequence is TGTGCCAGCAGTAGGACAGGGGGTTTGAGTCAGCCCCAGCATTTT. This sequence encodes CASSRTGGLSQPQHF.

This clonotype has ten or more counts. CDR3 loop: CASSLTPGRLEKLFF. Here the CDR3 DNA reads TGTGCCAGCAGTTTAACCCCCGGGCGCTTAGAAAAACTGTTTTTT. The chain combines TRBV27 with TRBJ1-4; D remains ambiguous. Germline CDR1 is MNHEY and CDR2 is SMNVEV (reference sequence). This CDR3 has 15 amino acids. The V and J ends lost 2 bases and 8 bases respectively, with 15 bases between them.

This clonotype appeared many times. The V and J genes are TRBV5-6 and TRBJ2-6; TRBD2 might be the D (6 bases). V was clipped by 0 bases and J by 0 bases, with 19 bases between them. The germline CDR1 and CDR2 sequences are SGHDT and YYEEEE. The CDR3 covers 20 residues. CDR3 loop: CASSLGVDWRATSGANVLTF. CDR3 nucleotides: TGTGCCAGCAGCTTGGGGGTGGACTGGAGGGCGACCTCTGGGGCCAACGTCCTGACTTTC.

This clonotype was observed at least ten times. The rearrangement joins TRBV27 to TRBJ2-2; possibly TRBD1 for D (6 bases). The V gene lost 3 bases and the J gene lost 6 bases, with 17 bases spanning the gap. The CDR3 runs 16 residues. The germline CDR1 and CDR2 sequences are MNHEY and SMNVEV (reference sequence). The CDR3 region is CASSFEGVWGAGELFF. In DNA, the CDR3 is TGTGCCAGCAGTTTCGAGGGGGTTTGGGGCGCCGGGGAGCTGTTTTTT.

This clonotype was seen a handful of times. The chain couples TRBV28 to TRBJ1-3, with TRBD1 matching over 8 bases. Germline trimming cut 7 bases from V and 2 bases from J; bases unmatched to any gene: 7. This CDR3 has 15 residues. Germline loops: CDR1 MDHEN, CDR2 SYDVKM. In DNA form, the CDR3 reads TGTGCCAGCATCCCCAGGGGGCAGGCTGGAAACACCATATATTTT. Protein product: CASIPRGQAGNTIYF.

Judged by abundance, this clonotype is medium-sized. The V gene is TRBV11-2, the J gene TRBJ2-4; D not resolved. Germline V gives CDR1 SGHAT, CDR2 FQNNGV. Between the trimmed V and J ends, which lost 5 bases and 8 bases, there was a span of 13 bases. CDR3 length: 13 amino acids. The CDR3 is CASSDALRDIQYF. In DNA, the CDR3 is TGTGCCAGCAGCGACGCTCTTAGGGACATTCAGTACTTC.

This clonotype is medium-sized in the sample. The chain has TRBV28 and TRBJ1-5, with 8 positions matching TRBD1. CDR1 is MDHEN and CDR2 is SYDVKM in the germline V gene. The trim removed 7 bases at V and 0 bases at J, leaving 5 bases unmatched. CDR3 length: 15 residues. CDR3 residues: CASKRTGFSNQPQHF. CDR3 bases: TGTGCCAGCAAAAGGACAGGGTTTAGCAATCAGCCCCAGCATTTT. Full variable domain (outside the CDR3, taken from reference TRBV28 and TRBJ1-5): DVKVTQSSRYLVKRTGEKVFLECVQDMDHENMFWYRQDPGLGLRLIYFSYDVKMKEKGDIPEGYSVSREKKERFSLILESASTNQTSMYLCASKRTGFSNQPQHFGDGTRLSIL.

This clonotype was seen ten or more times. This chain uses TRBV4-2 with TRBJ2-3; tentative D call: TRBD2 (5 bases). Germline lookup yields CDR1 LGHNA and CDR2 YNFKEQ. The CDR3 length is 15 residues. V lost 1 base, J lost 1 base, and 9 bases lay in between. Here the CDR3 DNA reads TGTGCCAGCAGCCAAGTTTCGGAGGGCACAGATACGCAGTATTTT. Its translation: CASSQVSEGTDTQYF.

At least ten counts were recorded for this clonotype. V gene TRBV18 combines with J gene TRBJ2-7; 9 nucleotides line up with TRBD2. The CDR3 covers 15 residues. CDR1 KGHSH and CDR2 LQKENI come from the germline V gene. V gave up 1 base and J gave up 0 bases; unmatched junction bases: 1. CDR3 sequence reads: CASSPRTSVSYEQYF. Written as DNA, the CDR3 is TGTGCCAGCTCACCACGGACTAGCGTCTCCTACGAGCAGTACTTC.

This clonotype was seen just once. The chain employs TRBV18 and TRBJ1-3; possibly TRBD1 for D (6 bases). V lost 0 bases to trimming and J lost 4 bases, with 13 bases between them. Germline V gene data show CDR1 as KGHSH and CDR2 as LQKENI. This CDR3 comprises 16 residues. The CDR3 DNA is TGTGCCAGCTCACCACCCGCACAGGGTGTCGGAAACACCATATATTTT. Translating it yields CASSPPAQGVGNTIYF.

The chain uses TRBV27 and TRBJ2-6; 11 bases line up with TRBD1. With V trimmed by 4 bases and J by 2 bases, 4 bases remained unmatched. Germline assignment: CDR1 MNHEY and CDR2 SMNVEV (reference sequence). The CDR3 runs 17 residues. The CDR3 sequence: CASSYRTGGAGANVLTF. The CDR3 coding sequence is TGTGCCAGCAGTTACCGGACAGGGGGCGCTGGGGCCAACGTCCTGACTTTC.

V gene TRBV10-1 combines with J gene TRBJ2-5, with 7 bases aligning to TRBD1. The germline CDR1 and CDR2 sequences are WNHNN and SYGVQD (reference sequence). The V segment lost 8 bases and the J segment 4 bases; nucleotides outside the gene matches: 4. The CDR3 is 12 amino acids. For the CDR3, the DNA is TGCGCCAGCGGGGACAGCGGAGAGACCCAGTACTTC. Translation gives CASGDSGETQYF.

On this clonotype itself: A much bigger clone sits one base away, suggesting this may be a read error. The conserved final phenylalanine or tryptophan is absent from the CDR3, which likely points to a read error. The V and J genes are TRBV11-2 and TRBJ2-3, with D perhaps TRBD2 (5 bases). CDR1 SGHAT and CDR2 FQNNGV come from the germline V gene. Trimming removed 5 bases at V and 4 bases at J, with 7 bases between. The CDR3 sequence is 12 residues long. CDR3 DNA sequence: TGTGCCAGCAGCCGGGGTCCAGATACGCAGTATTAT. It yields the protein CASSRGPDTQYY.

This clonotype is labeled medium-sized. The chain has TRBV4-1 and TRBJ2-7; tentatively, D is TRBD1 (5 bases). V lost 0 bases to trimming and J lost 2 bases, with 20 bases between them. The CDR3 contains 18 residues. Germline CDR1 reads MGHRA; CDR2 reads YSYEKL. The CDR3 sequence is CASSQDKSSDTWTYEQYF. CDR3 coding DNA: TGCGCCAGCAGCCAAGACAAGAGTTCGGACACCTGGACCTACGAGCAGTACTTC.

Many counts were recorded for this clonotype. V and J are TRBV2 and TRBJ1-5; no reliable D call. V lost 6 bases and J 5 bases, leaving 8 bases between the germline ends. The germline CDR1 and CDR2 sequences are SNHLY and FYNNEI. The CDR3 covers 12 residues. Here the CDR3 DNA reads TGTGCCAGCAGGCAGGAGGATCAGCCCCAGCATTTT. Translating it yields CASRQEDQPQHF.

This clonotype was detected many times. The J gene is TRBJ2-2, the V gene TRBV5-1, with D unresolved. Germline CDR1 reads SGHRS; CDR2 reads YFSETQ. The V end lost 6 bases, the J end lost 0 bases, and 9 bases lay between the germline ends. The CDR3 has 14 amino acids. For the CDR3, the DNA is TGCGCCAGCAACGAGGAGTCGAACACCGGGGAGCTGTTTTTT. This gives the protein CASNEESNTGELFF.

In its sample, this clonotype ranks as medium-sized (0.01 to 0.1%). CDR3 nucleotides: TGCAGTGCTAGAGAGGGGACAGGGGACACCGGGGAGCTGTTTTTT. Amino acid sequence: CSAREGTGDTGELFF. The gene calls are TRBV20-1 and TRBJ2-2; 10 bases agree with TRBD1. Unmatched junction bases numbered 1, after V lost 0 bases and J lost 3 bases. CDR3 length: 15 residues. Germline CDR1 and CDR2: DFQATT and SNEGSKA (reference sequence).

This clonotype ranks as medium-sized. V is TRBV27 and J is TRBJ1-1, with no clear D. The CDR3 extends over 15 amino acids. V lost 4 bases, J lost 4 bases, and 16 bases lay in between. Per germline, CDR1 MNHEY and CDR2 SMNVEV (reference sequence). The CDR3 coding sequence is TGTGCCAGCAGTTATGCCGCGGGTGGATCCACTGAAGCTTTCTTT. Translation: CASSYAAGGSTEAFF.

The rearrangement links TRBV23-1 to TRBJ2-1, with a weak D call TRBD2 (5 bases). TRBV23-1 is identified as an open reading frame with a role that is uncertain. This CDR3 contains 17 residues. Trimming took off 0 bases at V and 8 bases at J, with 20 bases between the two ends. This chain's CDR3 is CASSQSCDGIDFHEQFF. CDR3 bases: TGCGCCAGCAGTCAATCCTGTGACGGGATAGACTTCCATGAGCAGTTCTTC.

This clonotype ranks as medium-sized (0.01 to 0.1%). This chain connects TRBV12-3 or TRBV12-4 to TRBJ1-1; unclear D gene. Deletions cut 0 bases from V and 6 bases from J, with 8 bases between. The CDR3 runs 13 residues. The CDR3 protein is CASSLAGRSEAFF. In nucleotides, the CDR3 is TGTGCCAGCAGTTTAGCGGGCAGGTCTGAAGCTTTCTTT.

Many counts were recorded for this clonotype. The rearrangement joins TRBV6-1 to TRBJ1-3; no clear D gene. CDR3 length: 15 amino acids. V dropped 0 bases and J dropped 0 bases, with 6 bases sitting between them. Germline CDR1 MNHNS, CDR2 SASEGT. This chain's CDR3 is CASSEAPDSGNTIYF. CDR3 coding DNA: TGTGCCAGCAGTGAAGCGCCAGACTCTGGAAACACCATATATTTT.

In the case of this clonotype: Its ends do not fully match the called genes, so a read error is possible. V and J are TRBV6-2 or TRBV6-3 and TRBJ1-1; 7 bases line up with TRBD1. The V gene's germline CDR1 is MNHEY and CDR2 SVGEGT. The CDR3 length is 11 residues. In nucleotides, the CDR3 is TGTGCCAGCCGACAGGGAACTGAAGCTTTCTTC. Its translation is CASRQGTEAFF.

Ten or more counts support this clonotype. V gene TRBV12-3 or TRBV12-4 combines with J gene TRBJ2-2; D call uncertain. This CDR3 has 12 amino acids. V gave up 5 bases and J gave up 5 bases, with 6 bases separating them. CDR3 amino acids: CASSLGTGELFF. DNA for the CDR3: TGTGCCAGCAGTCTCGGGACCGGGGAGCTGTTTTTT.

In this sample, this clonotype is medium-sized. The V gene is TRBV5-4, the J gene TRBJ2-1; no firm D call. V was pared by 2 bases and J by 2 bases, with 8 bases between. Per the germline V gene, CDR1 is SGHNT and CDR2 is YYREEE (reference sequence). The CDR3 sequence is 14 residues long. The CDR3 region has the DNA TGTGCCAGCAGCTTCAACCGGGCCTACAATGAGCAGTTCTTC. This encodes CASSFNRAYNEQFF.

This clonotype has a count of ten or more. The V call is TRBV18, the J call TRBJ1-2; 10 positions match TRBD1. Germline V gene data show CDR1 as KGHSH and CDR2 as LQKENI. Unmatched junction bases numbered 6, after V lost 5 bases and J lost 6 bases. This CDR3 region has 14 residues. The CDR3 is CASSERQGADGYTF. The CDR3 DNA reads as TGTGCCAGCTCAGAAAGACAGGGGGCTGATGGCTACACCTTC.

By share, this clonotype ranks as medium-sized. DNA of the CDR3: TGTGCCACCAGTGATTCCCGGTCGGAGACCCAGTACTTC. This encodes CATSDSRSETQYF. The chain recombines TRBV24-1 with TRBJ2-5; D unresolved. Germline CDR1 and CDR2: KGHDR and SFDVKD. Trimming pared 2 bases from V and 5 bases from J, leaving 8 bases between. This CDR3 contains 13 residues.

In this sample, this clonotype turned up many times. The gene calls are TRBV5-6 and TRBJ2-3; 9 positions agree with TRBD2. The V gene end was trimmed by 4 bases and the J gene end by 3 bases; junction bases not matched to a gene: 9. Germline loops: CDR1 SGHDT, CDR2 YYEEEE. The CDR3 has 16 residues. In DNA form, the CDR3 reads TGTGCCAGCAGCCGGAGTAGCGGGAGTAGAACAGATACGCAGTATTTT. Translation gives CASSRSSGSRTDTQYF.